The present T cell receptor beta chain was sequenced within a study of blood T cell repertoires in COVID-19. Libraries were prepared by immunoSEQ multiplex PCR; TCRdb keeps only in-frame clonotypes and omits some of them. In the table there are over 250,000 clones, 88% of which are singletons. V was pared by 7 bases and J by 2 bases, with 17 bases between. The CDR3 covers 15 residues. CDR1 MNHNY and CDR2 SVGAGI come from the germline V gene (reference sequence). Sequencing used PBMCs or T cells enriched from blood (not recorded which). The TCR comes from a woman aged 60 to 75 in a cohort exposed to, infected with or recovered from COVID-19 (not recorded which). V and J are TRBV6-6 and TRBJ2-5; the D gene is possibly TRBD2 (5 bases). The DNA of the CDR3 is TGTGCCAGCAACATCGTGTTGAGAGGGCAAGAGACCCAGTACTTC. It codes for CASNIVLRGQETQYF.